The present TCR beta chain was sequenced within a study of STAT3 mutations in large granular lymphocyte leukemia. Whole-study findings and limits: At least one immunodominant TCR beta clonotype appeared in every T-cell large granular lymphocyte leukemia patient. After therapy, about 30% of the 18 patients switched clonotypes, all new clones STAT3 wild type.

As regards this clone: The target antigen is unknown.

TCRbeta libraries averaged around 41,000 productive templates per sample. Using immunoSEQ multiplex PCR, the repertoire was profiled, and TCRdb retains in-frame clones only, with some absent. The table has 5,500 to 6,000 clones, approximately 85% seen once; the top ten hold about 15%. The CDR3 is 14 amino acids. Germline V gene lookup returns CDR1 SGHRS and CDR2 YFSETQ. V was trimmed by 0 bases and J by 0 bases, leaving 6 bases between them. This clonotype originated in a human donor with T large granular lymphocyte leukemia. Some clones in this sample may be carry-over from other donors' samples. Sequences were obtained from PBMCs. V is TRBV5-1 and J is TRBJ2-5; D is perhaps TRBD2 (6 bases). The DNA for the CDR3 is TGCGCCAGCAGCTTGGGCGGGAACCAAGAGACCCAGTACTTC. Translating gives CASSLGGNQETQYF.